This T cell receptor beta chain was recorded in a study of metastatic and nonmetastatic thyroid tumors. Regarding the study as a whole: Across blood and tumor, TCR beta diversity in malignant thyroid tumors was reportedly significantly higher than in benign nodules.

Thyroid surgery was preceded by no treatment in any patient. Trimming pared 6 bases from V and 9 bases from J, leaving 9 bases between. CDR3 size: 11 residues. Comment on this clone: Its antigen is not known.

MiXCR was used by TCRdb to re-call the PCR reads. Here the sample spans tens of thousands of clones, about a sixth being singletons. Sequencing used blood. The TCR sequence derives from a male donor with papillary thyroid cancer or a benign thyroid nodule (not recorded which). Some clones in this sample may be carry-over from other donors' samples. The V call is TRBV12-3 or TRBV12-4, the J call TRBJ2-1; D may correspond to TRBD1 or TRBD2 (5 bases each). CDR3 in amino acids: CASSVGTEQFF. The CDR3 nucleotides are TGTGCCAGCAGCGTCGGGACTGAGCAGTTCTTC.